These 19 T cell receptor beta chains share one sample of origin, sequenced in a study of patients and donors after allogeneic stem cell transplantation. TCRdb redid the calling of the RT-PCR reads with MiXCR, one entry per CDR3 protein. The data show some 150,000 distinct CDR3 sequences, approximately 40% seen once. Input material: blood, either unsorted or a sorted T cell fraction (not recorded which). Receptors originate from a human donor who was either an allogeneic HSCT recipient or a stem cell or donor lymphocyte infusion donor (not recorded which). It is not recorded whose cells these are; they may come from a transplant donor.

This clonotype was found once. The chain has TRBV9 and TRBJ2-5; TRBD2 matches 15 bases. CDR1 and CDR2 (germline): SGDLS, YYNGEE. With 3 bases clipped from V and 1 base from J, the junction kept 7 bases outside the gene matches. The CDR3 is 18 residues long. The CDR3 sequence is CASSEGLAGGLLQETQYF. The CDR3 nucleotides read TGTGCCAGCAGCGAGGGACTAGCGGGGGGCCTCCTCCAAGAGACCCAGTACTTC.

This clonotype was recorded once. V and J are TRBV5-1 and TRBJ2-1; D is uncertain. CDR1 SGHRS and CDR2 YFSETQ come from the germline V gene. V was trimmed by 2 bases and J by 4 bases, leaving 13 bases between them. This CDR3 comprises 15 residues. CDR3 region: CASSFVDQYYNEQFF. CDR3 nucleotides: TGCGCCAGCAGCTTCGTAGACCAATATTACAATGAGCAGTTCTTC.

CDR3 coding DNA: TGTGCCAGCACCCAGGGGCAAACAGATACGCAGTATTTT. It translates to CASTQGQTDTQYF. The chain joins TRBV9 to TRBJ2-3, with D possibly matching TRBD1 (6 bases). The CDR3 contains 13 residues. Trimming took off 6 bases at V and 3 bases at J, with 11 bases between the two ends. Germline loops: CDR1 SGDLS, CDR2 YYNGEE. Filled out from reference TRBV9 and TRBJ2-3, the complete variable domain reads DSGVTQTPKHLITATGQRVTLRCSPRSGDLSVYWYQQSLDQGLQFLIQYYNGEERAKGNILERFSAQQFPDLHSELNLSSLELGDSALYFCASTQGQTDTQYFGPGTRLTVL.

The chain employs TRBV4-1 and TRBJ2-5; no reliable D call. Trimming took off 6 bases at V and 1 base at J, with 18 bases between the two ends. The germline CDR1 and CDR2 sequences are MGHRA and YSYEKL. This CDR3 has 16 residues. DNA of the CDR3: TGCGCCAGCAGTCAATGGTGGAACACGCTCCAAGAGACCCAGTACTTC. Translating gives CASSQWWNTLQETQYF.

The sample holds a few counts of this clonotype. The gene calls are TRBV12-3 or TRBV12-4 and TRBJ2-7; 9 bases fit TRBD2. CDR3 length equals 14 residues. V dropped 2 bases and J dropped 5; count of bases not matched to a gene: 4. CDR3 protein: CASSLIGGGDEQYF. In nucleotides, the CDR3 is TGTGCCAGCAGTTTAATCGGCGGGGGGGACGAGCAGTACTTC.

This clonotype was picked up a small number of times. The chain combines TRBV6-5 with TRBJ2-1; 11 bases match TRBD1. After removal of 5 bases from V and 6 bases from J, the junction contained 6 bases not matched to a gene. Germline V gene data show CDR1 as MNHEY and CDR2 as SVGAGI. This CDR3 comprises 15 residues. DNA of the CDR3: TGTGCCAGCAGTGGGCCGGGACAGGGGGTCAATGAGCAGTTCTTC. Its protein product is CASSGPGQGVNEQFF.

The chain has TRBV20-1 and TRBJ1-1, with a weak D call TRBD1 (6 bases). V lost 6 bases, J lost 0 bases, and 17 bases lay in between. The length of the CDR3 is 15 residues. In germline, CDR1 is DFQATT, CDR2 SNEGSKA (reference sequence). The CDR3 here is CSARRRTAMNTEAFF. The CDR3 DNA sequence: TGCAGTGCCAGGCGTAGGACAGCTATGAACACTGAAGCTTTCTTT.

This clonotype was counted between two and nine times. The chain is built from TRBV20-1 and TRBJ1-3, with D unclear. The CDR3 contains 14 residues. V was cut by 3 bases and J by 2 bases, with 11 bases left in between. Germline V gene lookup returns CDR1 DFQATT and CDR2 SNEGSKA (reference sequence). The CDR3 DNA reads as TGCAGTGCTAGTCCGTGGGGAACTGGAAACACCATATATTTT. This encodes CSASPWGTGNTIYF.

This clonotype was counted a few times. This chain links TRBV6-6 with TRBJ1-5; D unclear. V lost 0 bases and J lost 8, with 11 bases in between. This CDR3 has 14 residues. Germline CDR1 reads MNHNY; CDR2 reads SVGAGI (reference sequence). CDR3 bases: TGTGCCAGCAGTTACTCCCAAGGAGTCAAGCCCCAGCATTTT. This codes for CASSYSQGVKPQHF.

This chain joins TRBV6-2 or TRBV6-3 and TRBJ2-7; the D is unclear. The V and J ends lost 2 bases and 6 bases respectively, with 8 bases between them. Germline V gene lookup returns CDR1 MNHEY and CDR2 SVGEGT. CDR3 size: 12 residues. CDR3 region: CASSYGSGEQYV. In nucleotides, the CDR3 is TGTGCCAGCAGTTACGGGTCGGGCGAGCAGTACGTC.

In this sample, this clonotype turned up a few times. This chain connects TRBV6-5 to TRBJ1-4, with D unresolved. V was pared by 7 bases and J by 8 bases, with 17 bases between. The CDR3 is made up of 14 amino acids. Germline CDR1 MNHEY, CDR2 SVGAGI. The CDR3 region has the DNA TGTGCCAGCACCCTGAGACTTCAAGGAGAAAAACTGTTTTTT. The encoded protein is CASTLRLQGEKLFF.

This clonotype was seen a few times. The chain combines TRBV7-6 with TRBJ1-2, with D possibly being TRBD1 (5 bases). The CDR3 has 16 amino acids. V lost 5 bases, J lost 3 bases, and 19 bases lay in between. The germline gives CDR1 SGHVS, CDR2 FNYEAQ. CDR3 in amino acids: CASSPNLAARDYGYTF. In DNA, the CDR3 is TGTGCCAGCAGCCCAAACCTAGCGGCCAGGGACTATGGCTACACCTTC.

This clonotype was seen a few times. The chain recombines TRBV12-3 or TRBV12-4 with TRBJ1-1, with D possibly TRBD1 on 5 matching bases. The CDR3 runs 14 residues. V dropped 6 bases and J dropped 5 bases, with 16 bases sitting between them. CDR3: CASSPWGSVTEAFF. The CDR3 DNA reads as TGTGCCAGCAGCCCCTGGGGGTCCGTGACTGAAGCTTTCTTT.

In this sample, this clonotype turned up a few times. The chain joins TRBV3-1 to TRBJ1-3; D gene uncertain. Germline assignment: CDR1 LGHDT and CDR2 YNNKEL (reference sequence). The V end lost 8 bases, the J end lost 0 bases, and 26 bases lay between the germline ends. This CDR3 is 19 amino acids long. The CDR3 is CASCCPPFGRPFSGNTIYF. The CDR3 nucleotides read TGTGCCAGCTGCTGCCCCCCCTTCGGCAGACCCTTCTCTGGAAACACCATATATTTT.

CDR3 sequence reads: CASSQGTANSQPQHF. CDR3 DNA sequence: TGCGCCAGCAGCCAAGGGACAGCCAATTCACAGCCCCAGCATTTT. The chain couples TRBV4-3 to TRBJ1-5, with D possibly TRBD1 on 6 matching bases. Looked up from germline, CDR1 is LGHNA and CDR2 is YSLEER. Trimming left V 1 base short and J 7 bases short, with 14 bases between. CDR3 length: 15 residues.

This clonotype was picked up a small number of times. In DNA, the CDR3 is TGCGCCAGCAGCTTATTGGGGACCAGGCCTTCGGAAGGCTACACCTTC. This codes for CASSLLGTRPSEGYTF. The rearrangement links TRBV5-1 to TRBJ1-2; TRBD1 is a possible D gene (5 bases). The CDR3 has 16 residues. Per the germline V gene, CDR1 is SGHRS and CDR2 is YFSETQ. V lost 2 bases and J lost 8, with 22 bases in between.

The V gene is TRBV6-5, the J gene TRBJ1-1; D remains unclear. The CDR3 contains 14 residues. The germline gives CDR1 MNHEY, CDR2 SVGAGI. Trimming stripped 0 bases from V and 4 bases from J, with 9 bases between. The CDR3 sequence: CASSYSRVGTEAFF. CDR3 bases: TGTGCCAGCAGTTACTCCCGGGTGGGCACTGAAGCTTTCTTT.

V and J are TRBV12-3 or TRBV12-4 and TRBJ1-5, with 7 bases identical to TRBD1. The V and J ends lost 6 bases and 5 bases, in that order; junction bases with no gene match: 7. This CDR3 comprises 14 residues. The CDR3 nucleotides are TGTGCCAGCAGAGGGAGGGACAGTTATCAGCCCCAGCATTTT. Protein sequence: CASRGRDSYQPQHF.

V is TRBV9 and J is TRBJ2-1, with D possibly matching TRBD1 (7 bases). The CDR3 has 16 amino acids. V was cut by 3 bases and J by 0 bases, with 13 bases left in between. Germline lookup yields CDR1 SGDLS and CDR2 YYNGEE. The CDR3 coding sequence is TGTGCCAGCAGCGCCAGGGGGGTAAGCTCCTACAATGAGCAGTTCTTC. Amino acids: CASSARGVSSYNEQFF.